The 10 T cell receptor beta chains in this list originate from one sample, sequenced in a study of blood T cell repertoires in COVID-19. Data came from immunoSEQ multiplex PCR; TCRdb stores just in-frame clones and leaves some out. The sample has some 150,000 clones, around 83% seen once; the top ten hold 3.6%. Sequences were obtained from PBMCs or T cells enriched from blood (not recorded which). The receptors derive from a woman between 45 and 60 years old in a cohort exposed to, infected with or recovered from COVID-19 (not recorded which).

The J gene is TRBJ2-3, the V gene TRBV18, with D unresolved. The CDR3 contains 12 residues. The V gene lost 2 bases and the J gene lost 6 bases, with 6 bases spanning the gap. CDR1 is KGHSH, CDR2 LQKENI, per germline. The CDR3 loop is CASSPEMDTQYF. CDR3 DNA: TGTGCCAGCTCACCAGAGATGGATACGCAGTATTTT.

This chain's CDR3 is CASGTAGGRTEAFF. CDR3 nucleotide sequence: TGTGCCAGCGGGACTGCAGGGGGGAGGACTGAAGCTTTCTTT. V gene TRBV7-9 combines with J gene TRBJ1-1, with TRBD1 matching over 7 bases. V gave up 8 bases and J gave up 5 bases; unmatched junction bases: 11. This CDR3 region has 14 residues. Germline assignment: CDR1 SEHNR and CDR2 FQNEAQ (reference sequence).

This clone has at least ten counts. CDR3: CASSVGSSSVYEQYF. The CDR3 coding sequence is TGTGCCAGCAGCGTAGGGAGTTCTTCCGTTTACGAGCAGTACTTC. The V call is TRBV9, the J call TRBJ2-7; the D is unclear. From germline, CDR1 is SGDLS and CDR2 YYNGEE. Trimming removed 0 bases from V and 4 bases from J, with 14 bases in between. The CDR3 is 15 residues long.

The rearrangement uses TRBV27 and TRBJ1-4, with 7 bases identical to TRBD1. Germline lookup yields CDR1 MNHEY and CDR2 SMNVEV (reference sequence). V lost 2 bases and J lost 7; bases outside the gene matches: 4. There are 14 residues in the CDR3. The DNA for the CDR3 is TGTGCCAGCAGTTTAGAGGGGGCGAGTGAAAAACTGTTTTTT. Translated: CASSLEGASEKLFF.

This clone was seen a handful of times. The chain couples TRBV11-2 to TRBJ1-3; D uncertain. Germline assignment: CDR1 SGHAT and CDR2 FQNNGV. The CDR3 is 15 residues long. Trimming pared 5 bases from V and 4 bases from J, leaving 15 bases between. CDR3 nucleotide sequence: TGTGCCAGCAGCCCTCAGAACGGGTTCGGAAACACCATATATTTT. This encodes CASSPQNGFGNTIYF.

The chain recombines TRBV19 with TRBJ1-2; D uncertain. CDR1 is LNHDA and CDR2 is SQIVND in the germline V gene (reference sequence). Trimming left V 3 bases short and J 3 bases short, with 14 bases between. The length of the CDR3 is 15 residues. CDR3 DNA sequence: TGTGCCAGTAGTATCGGAGGGCCTTATGACTATGGCTACACCTTC. Residues: CASSIGGPYDYGYTF.

The chain recombines TRBV6-5 with TRBJ2-1, with D perhaps matching TRBD2 (6 bases). Germline CDR1 MNHEY, CDR2 SVGAGI. The V and J ends lost 2 bases and 1 base respectively, with 9 bases between them. The CDR3 covers 15 residues. CDR3 sequence: CASSYGRGSYNEQFF. DNA of the CDR3: TGTGCCAGCAGTTACGGGCGGGGATCCTACAATGAGCAGTTCTTC.

This chain connects TRBV3-1 (or the pseudogene TRBV3-2) to TRBJ1-5; TRBD1 agrees at 7 bases. Per the germline V gene, CDR1 is LGHDT and CDR2 is YNNKEL (reference sequence). J gave up 1 base and V 6 bases, and 6 bases lay outside the gene matches. The CDR3 loop spans 15 amino acids. As DNA, the CDR3 is TGTGCCAGCAGAGATACAGGGGTAAGCAATCAGCCCCAGCATTTT. Translated: CASRDTGVSNQPQHF.

The chain carries TRBV2 and TRBJ1-2; D gene uncertain. Germline lookup yields CDR1 SNHLY and CDR2 FYNNEI. V was trimmed by 5 bases and J by 8 bases, leaving 18 bases between them. The CDR3 totals 14 residues. CDR3 coding DNA: TGTGCCAGCAGTCCCACTAGCACAATTGGGGGCTACACCTTC. It encodes CASSPTSTIGGYTF.

J is TRBJ2-1 and V is TRBV28, with 12 bases matching TRBD1. This CDR3 has 15 residues. Trimming took 6 bases from V and 3 from J; bases not matched to a gene: 3. The V gene's germline CDR1 is MDHEN and CDR2 SYDVKM. The CDR3 loop is CASRGTGGLYNEQFF. The CDR3 DNA reads TGTGCCAGCAGGGGGACAGGGGGCCTCTACAATGAGCAGTTCTTC. The variable domain in full, completed from reference TRBV28 and TRBJ2-1, reads DVKVTQSSRYLVKRTGEKVFLECVQDMDHENMFWYRQDPGLGLRLIYFSYDVKMKEKGDIPEGYSVSREKKERFSLILESASTNQTSMYLCASRGTGGLYNEQFFGPGTRLTVL.